This T cell receptor beta chain came from a study of siplizumab effects on memory and regulatory T cells. Regarding the study as a whole: A major contribution to the alloresponse seemed to be made by naive T cells, which seemed more diverse than memory cells. Mapping to unstimulated subsets was achieved for only a minor fraction of alloreactive clones. Roughly 80-97% of dividing CD4+ or CD8+ clones were without an attributable naive or memory phenotype. Alloreactive sequences whose origin lay in unstimulated CD4+ memory cells were significantly reduced by siplizumab.

Sequenced by immunoSEQ multiplex PCR; TCRdb stores in-frame clones only, minus some. The sample lists approximately 120,000 clones, about 90% seen once, with about 0.75% in the top ten. Concerning this clone: Antigen specificity is unknown.

The CDR3 runs to 15 residues. V shed 0 bases and J 5 bases; nucleotides not matched to a gene: 3. Germline CDR1 and CDR2: MNHNY and SVGAGI (reference sequence). Sequenced input: Tregs sorted from blood. The chain couples TRBV6-6 to TRBJ1-4, with 7 bases that match TRBD1. The clonotype comes from a human donor in good health. CDR3 in DNA: TGTGCCAGCAGTTACTCCGGGACAGTGAATGAAAAACTGTTTTTT. This codes for CASSYSGTVNEKLFF.